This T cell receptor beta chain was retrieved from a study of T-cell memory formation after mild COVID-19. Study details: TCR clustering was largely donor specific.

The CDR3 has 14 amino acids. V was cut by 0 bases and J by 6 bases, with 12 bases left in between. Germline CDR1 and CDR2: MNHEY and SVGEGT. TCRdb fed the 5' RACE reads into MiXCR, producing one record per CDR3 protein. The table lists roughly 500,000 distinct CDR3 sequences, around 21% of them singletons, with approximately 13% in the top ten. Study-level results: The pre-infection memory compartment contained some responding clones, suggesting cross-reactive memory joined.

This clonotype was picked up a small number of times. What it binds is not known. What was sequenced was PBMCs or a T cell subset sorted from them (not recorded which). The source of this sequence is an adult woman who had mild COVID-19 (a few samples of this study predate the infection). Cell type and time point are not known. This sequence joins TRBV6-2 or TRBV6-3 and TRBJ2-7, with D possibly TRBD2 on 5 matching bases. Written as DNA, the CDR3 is TGTGCCAGCAGTTACTCCGGTAGAAGCGGCGAGCAGTACTTC. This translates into CASSYSGRSGEQYF.